This is a list of T cell receptor beta chains from one sample in a study of cytomegalovirus exposure and HLA in healthy donors. Some clones are missing from TCRdb's copy, which holds only in-frame ones; the method was immunoSEQ multiplex PCR. The sample holds about 140,000 clones, around three quarters seen once. Specimen: PBMCs. The receptors were gathered from a male donor in good health and CMV-seronegative. Both conserved end residues are part of each CDR3. A D gene is named only where the DNA matches it firmly. For some rows the clone size is stated as once, few or many, or as a class when expanded; others skip it.

TRBJ1-1 | NA | NA | TRBV7-2 | CASSPTRRTEAFF | TGTGCCAGCAGCCCAACCCGTAGAACTGAAGCTTTCTTT
TRBJ2-7 | TRBD2 | NA | TRBV19 | CASSPSGGYEQYF | TGTGCCAGTAGTCCTAGCGGGGGCTACGAGCAGTACTTC
TRBJ1-2 | NA | NA | TRBV13 | CASSLKLSGYTF | TGTGCCAGCAGCTTAAAACTATCAGGCTACACCTTC
TRBJ2-7 | TRBD2 | NA | TRBV9 | CASSPRTSLTYEQYF | TGTGCCAGCAGCCCAAGGACTAGCCTAACCTACGAGCAGTACTTC
TRBJ1-5 | NA | NA | TRBV7-9 | CASSPSNQPQHF | TGTGCCAGCAGCCCAAGCAATCAGCCCCAGCATTTT
TRBJ1-2 | NA | NA | TRBV7-9 | CASSLDIYGYTF | TGTGCCAGCAGCCTGGACATCTATGGCTACACCTTC
TRBJ1-6 | TRBD1 | NA | TRBV9 | CASSLGWDSYNSPLHF | TGTGCCAGCAGCTTAGGATGGGACAGTTATAATTCACCCCTCCACTTT
TRBJ1-1 | NA | NA | TRBV19 | CASSPRQFLLGSLGAFF | TGTGCCAGTAGTCCCCGACAGTTTCTTTTGGGTTCACTCGGAGCTTTCTTT
TRBJ2-5 | TRBD1 | NA | TRBV5-4 | CASGQGAETQYF | TGTGCCAGCGGACAGGGCGCAGAGACCCAGTACTTC
TRBJ2-1 | NA | NA | TRBV7-8 | CASSLVGRWYNEQFF | TGTGCCAGCAGCTTAGTGGGGCGTTGGTACAATGAGCAGTTCTTC
TRBJ1-1 | NA | NA | TRBV6-5 | CASSYGRHTEAFF | TGTGCCAGCAGTTACGGGAGGCACACTGAAGCTTTCTTT
TRBJ1-1 | NA | NA | TRBV2 | CASSAQGPVNTEAFF | TGTGCCAGCAGCGCCCAGGGGCCTGTGAACACTGAAGCTTTCTTT
TRBJ2-1 | TRBD1 | NA | TRBV7-9 | CASSWTGTGGQGQFF | TGTGCCAGCAGCTGGACCGGGACAGGGGGGCAGGGGCAGTTCTTC
TRBJ2-7 | TRBD1 | NA | TRBV25-1 | CASSAEMTGAYEQYF | TGTGCCAGCAGTGCGGAGATGACAGGGGCCTACGAGCAGTACTTC
TRBJ2-7 | NA | NA | TRBV5-1 | CASSLAAGPSYEQYF | TGCGCCAGCAGCTTGGCCGCGGGACCCTCCTACGAGCAGTACTTC
TRBJ2-1 | TRBD1 | once | TRBV7-9 | CASSYRDRENNEQFF | TGTGCCAGCAGCTACCGGGACAGGGAAAACAATGAGCAGTTCTTC
TRBJ1-5 | NA | few | TRBV7-8 | CASSFAGQNNQPQHF | TGTGCCAGCAGCTTCGCCGGACAGAACAATCAGCCCCAGCATTTT
TRBJ1-6 | NA | NA | TRBV5-1 | CASSPRTDYNSPLHF | TGCGCCAGCAGCCCTCGGACAGACTATAATTCACCCCTCCACTTT
TRBJ1-6 | NA | NA | TRBV5-1 | CASSLGEQGHNSPLHF | TGCGCCAGCAGCTTGGGTGAACAGGGACATAATTCACCCCTCCACTTT
TRBJ2-6 | NA | NA | TRBV5-5 | CASSPAGQSISGANVLTF | TGTGCCAGCAGCCCGGCGGGACAGTCTATTTCTGGGGCCAACGTCCTGACTTTC
TRBJ1-1 | NA | NA | TRBV9 | CASSPIQGNTEAFF | TGTGCCAGCAGCCCCATACAGGGGAACACTGAAGCTTTCTTT
TRBJ2-2 | NA | NA | TRBV6-5 | CASSYRWSPNTGELFF | TGTGCCAGCAGTTACAGGTGGAGTCCGAACACCGGGGAGCTGTTTTTT
TRBJ2-4 | NA | NA | TRBV7-2 | CASSLQGTGLAKNIQYF | TGTGCCAGCAGCTTACAAGGAACGGGACTAGCCAAAAACATTCAGTACTTC
TRBJ2-1 | NA | NA | TRBV7-3 | CASSLVSGEQFF | TGTGCCAGCAGCTTAGTTTCGGGTGAGCAGTTCTTC
TRBJ2-7 | NA | NA | TRBV19 | CASSVDSYEQYF | TGTGCCAGTAGTGTAGACAGCTACGAGCAGTACTTC
TRBJ1-5 | TRBD1 | NA | TRBV7-6 | CASSLGQGNQPQHF | TGTGCCAGCAGTTTGGGACAGGGGAATCAGCCCCAGCATTTT
TRBJ1-2 | TRBD1 | NA | TRBV7-2 | CASSLAATGVYYGYTF | TGTGCCAGCAGCTTAGCGGCAACAGGGGTTTACTATGGCTACACCTTC
TRBJ2-3 | NA | once | TRBV7-2 | CASSLVGRGTDTQYF | TGTGCCAGCAGCTTAGTCGGCAGGGGAACAGATACGCAGTATTTT
TRBJ2-1 | TRBD2 | once | TRBV4-2 | CASSQDLGVGAGGGEQFF | TGTGCCAGCAGCCAAGATTTAGGGGTGGGAGCGGGAGGGGGTGAGCAGTTCTTC
TRBJ1-1 | NA | NA | TRBV5-4 | CASSLDGGGTEAFF | TGTGCCAGCAGCTTGGATGGGGGCGGAACTGAAGCTTTCTTT
TRBJ1-6 | NA | NA | TRBV27 | CASRQDREASPLHF | TGTGCCAGTAGACAGGACCGTGAAGCCTCACCCCTCCACTTT
TRBJ2-7 | NA | NA | TRBV11-1 | CASSPRTEGYEQYF | TGTGCCAGCAGCCCTCGGACGGAGGGCTACGAGCAGTACTTC
TRBJ1-3 | NA | NA | TRBV9 | CASSAPGGNTIYF | TGTGCCAGCAGCGCCCCCGGGGGAAACACCATATATTTT
TRBJ1-6 | NA | few | TRBV7-2 | CASSLQGGNSPLHF | TGTGCCAGCAGCCTACAGGGAGGGAATTCACCCCTCCACTTT
TRBJ2-3 | TRBD2 | few | TRBV2 | CASSERRGGADTQYF | TGTGCCAGCAGTGAAAGGCGGGGGGGGGCAGATACGCAGTATTTT
TRBJ2-1 | NA | NA | TRBV11-2 | CASTGLQSSYNEQFF | TGTGCCAGCACGGGACTTCAGAGCTCCTACAATGAGCAGTTCTTC
TRBJ2-6 | NA | NA | TRBV11-2 | CASSLDIGGSGANVLTF | TGTGCCAGCAGCTTAGATATAGGAGGCTCTGGGGCCAACGTCCTGACTTTC
TRBJ2-7 | NA | NA | TRBV5-1 | CASSAAPGMSYEQYF | TGCGCCAGCAGTGCAGCTCCAGGGATGTCCTACGAGCAGTACTTC
TRBJ2-5 | TRBD2 | NA | TRBV9 | CASSVGSSGSSQETQYF | TGTGCCAGCAGCGTAGGGAGTAGCGGGAGTTCCCAAGAGACCCAGTACTTC
TRBJ1-3 | NA | NA | TRBV6-1 | CASSEAPSTGNTIYF | TGTGCCAGCAGTGAAGCCCCTAGCACTGGAAACACCATATATTTT
TRBJ2-1 | TRBD2 | NA | TRBV5-4 | CASMLAGGPYEQFF | TGTGCCAGCATGCTAGCGGGGGGGCCATATGAGCAGTTCTTC
TRBJ2-7 | TRBD2 | NA | TRBV6-5 | CASRRGWAYEQYF | TGTGCCAGCAGGCGGGGGTGGGCCTACGAGCAGTACTTC
TRBJ1-2 | NA | NA | TRBV6-5 | CASRPGGGSYGYTF | TGTGCCAGCAGACCCGGGGGAGGATCTTATGGCTACACCTTC
TRBJ2-7 | TRBD2 | NA | TRBV4-3 | CASSQNFGGGSYEQYF | TGCGCCAGCAGCCAAAATTTCGGGGGGGGCTCCTACGAGCAGTACTTC
TRBJ2-7 | TRBD1 | NA | TRBV27 | CASSLSRNYRGRYYEQYF | TGTGCCAGCAGTTTATCCAGAAACTACAGGGGCCGATACTACGAGCAGTACTTC
TRBJ2-3 | NA | few | TRBV6-4 | CASSEGGTDTQYF | TGTGCCAGCAGTGAAGGGGGCACAGATACGCAGTATTTT
TRBJ1-5 | NA | NA | TRBV19 | CASSSPLGANSNQPQHF | TGTGCCAGTAGTTCCCCTTTGGGGGCCAATAGCAATCAGCCCCAGCATTTT
TRBJ1-1 | NA | NA | TRBV5-1 | CASSPGQTGGAFF | TGCGCCAGCAGCCCCGGACAGACCGGCGGGGCTTTCTTT
TRBJ2-1 | NA | NA | TRBV18 | CASSLPGLILLGEQFF | TGTGCCAGCTCACTTCCGGGACTCATTCTTCTAGGGGAGCAGTTCTTC
TRBJ2-1 | TRBD2 | once | TRBV29-1 | CSVGGLAGAPSYNEQFF | TGCAGCGTTGGGGGACTAGCGGGAGCCCCCTCCTACAATGAGCAGTTCTTC
TRBJ2-7 | TRBD1 | NA | TRBV6-6 | CASRAGGSYEQYF | TGTGCCAGCAGGGCAGGGGGCTCCTACGAGCAGTACTTC
TRBJ1-5 | NA | once | TRBV5-6 | CASSLQNRPQHF | TGTGCCAGCAGCTTGCAGAATCGGCCCCAGCATTTT
TRBJ1-6 | NA | once | TRBV7-9 | CASSRGGQSYYNSPLHF | TGTGCCAGCAGCAGAGGTGGCCAGTCCTATTATAATTCACCCCTCCACTTT
TRBJ1-2 | NA | once | TRBV7-2 | CASSLDPGGYGYTF | TGTGCCAGCAGCTTAGACCCAGGAGGTTATGGCTACACCTTC